The T cell receptor beta chain under discussion was sequenced for a study of regulatory T cells in long-lasting Graves disease. This CDR3 spans 12 amino acids. Germline CDR1 and CDR2: SGDLS and YYNGEE. V was clipped by 7 bases and J by 2 bases, with 10 bases between them. This clonotype has a single count. Time point defined: newly diagnosed GD, antithyroid drugs for less than 3 months. After RNA was extracted from PBMCs, the TCR library was made from it. Graves' disease was diagnosed by American Thyroid Association guidelines. Building of the TCR beta libraries involved iRepertoire HTBI primers and Arm-PCR of CDR3 regions. In the original processing: Identification of gene segments yielded approximately 62 TRBV and roughly 15 TRBJ across samples. TCRdb passed the multiplex PCR reads through MiXCR, listing each CDR3 protein once. The V and J calls were determined by TCRdb, not by the authors. The sample lists 350,000 to 550,000 distinct CDR3 sequences, about 16% seen once, with 16% in the top ten.

This same sample was also taken into another study, of T cells in Graves' hyperthyroidism and ophthalmopathy. That study adds: Patients aged 18 to 65 with hyperthyroidism were newly diagnosed, with duration under 2 months.

The sequence was collected from a woman younger than 45 with Graves disease. The starting material was peripheral blood mononuclear cells (PBMCs), obtained at new diagnosis, from a patient treated with antithyroid drugs. The rearrangement joins TRBV9 to TRBJ2-7, with D uncertain. This CDR3 reads CASGGSAYEQYF. In DNA form, the CDR3 reads TGTGCCAGCGGCGGATCGGCCTACGAGCAGTACTTC.